This TCR beta chain came from a study of Ad26.COV2.S vaccination and SARS-CoV-2 variants. Across the whole study: Ad26.COV2.S given intramuscularly, once or twice 56 days apart.

Study outcomes and limitations: Vaccinees showed greater spike-specific TCR breadth than placebo recipients. Vaccine recipients and placebo recipients showed similar non-spike TCR breadth. Spike-specific responses of CD8+ and CD4+ T cells were reported to display substantial breadth after vaccination.

As concerns this clone: The antigen is undetermined.

The protocol was immunoSEQ multiplex PCR, while the TCRdb copy is restricted to in-frame clones and leaves out a portion. Of 300,000 to 400,000 clones listed, 85% to 90% are singletons. CDR3 length: 16 residues. The germline gives CDR1 MNHEY, CDR2 SMNVEV (reference sequence). Trimming took 4 bases from V and 6 from J; bases not matched to a gene: 6. Regarding treatment: roughly 20 received Ad26.COV2.S at low or high dose, single or two shots; roughly 5 received placebo; per-sample allocation not given. Day 63 after the first injection of vaccine or placebo was the sampling time. Sequenced here: peripheral blood, sampled in a trial of Ad26.COV2.S vaccine versus placebo. This receptor was obtained from a person aged 18-60 years who received the Ad26.COV2.S COVID-19 vaccine or a placebo. The chain uses TRBV27 and TRBJ2-3, with 14 bases aligning to TRBD2. In nucleotides, the CDR3 is TGTGCCAGCAGTTATCGACTAGCGGGGGGGCCGGATACGCAGTATTTT. This encodes CASSYRLAGGPDTQYF.